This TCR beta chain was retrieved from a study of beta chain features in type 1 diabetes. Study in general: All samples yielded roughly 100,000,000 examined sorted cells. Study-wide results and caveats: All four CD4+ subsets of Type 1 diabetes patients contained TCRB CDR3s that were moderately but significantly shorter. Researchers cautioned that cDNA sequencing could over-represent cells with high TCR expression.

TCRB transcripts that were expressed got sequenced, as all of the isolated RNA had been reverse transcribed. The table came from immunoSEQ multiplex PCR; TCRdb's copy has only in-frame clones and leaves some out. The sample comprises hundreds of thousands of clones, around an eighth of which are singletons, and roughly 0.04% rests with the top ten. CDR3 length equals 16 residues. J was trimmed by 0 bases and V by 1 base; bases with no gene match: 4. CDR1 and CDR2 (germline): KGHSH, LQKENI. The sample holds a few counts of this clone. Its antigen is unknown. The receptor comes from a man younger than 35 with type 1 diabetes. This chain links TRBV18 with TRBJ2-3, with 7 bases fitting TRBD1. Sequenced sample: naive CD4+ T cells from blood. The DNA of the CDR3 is TGTGCCAGCTCACCACAGGGGACAGCAAGCACAGATACGCAGTATTTT. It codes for CASSPQGTASTDTQYF.